The clone carrying this TCR beta chain was recorded only once. This sample is drawn from a study of blood T cell repertoires in COVID-19. Clones were sequenced by immunoSEQ multiplex PCR, and TCRdb holds only the in-frame ones, with some missing. The sample lists 60,000 to 80,000 clones, approximately 90% seen once, with approximately 4% in the top ten. Germline-derived CDR1 and CDR2 are LNHDA and SQIVND (reference sequence). This CDR3 region has 14 residues. V lost 5 bases and J lost 5; bases outside the gene matches: 8. The sequenced material came from peripheral blood. The genes are TRBV19 and TRBJ2-7; TRBD2 matches 8 bases. This receptor was obtained from a human donor in a cohort sampled during active COVID-19. CDR3 nucleotide sequence: TGTGCCAGTAGTCCCCAAGGGACTAGACACGAGCAGTACTTC. Translating it yields CASSPQGTRHEQYF.